Detailed here is one T cell receptor (beta chain). There are a few counts of this clonotype. The antigen it recognizes is unknown. Per-base quality was not reported, and no clone a single base away is much larger than it. Looking up the germline V gene yields CDR1 SQVTM and CDR2 ANQGSEA. After removal of 1 base from V and 0 bases from J, the junction retains 8 bases not matched to a gene. From its cysteine to its phenylalanine, the CDR3 spans 17 amino acids. Only the CDR3 region is kept as DNA, spanning 51 bases read in frame from base 1. The library was obtained by 5' RACE. The data were produced on a NextSeq 500. The TCR library protocol attached unique molecular identifiers to individual cDNA molecules to correct for sequencing error and PCR bias. Both TCR alpha and beta chains were sequenced, and tight co-correlation was observed between alpha and beta sequence abundances in each sample. The published analysis was carried out like this. Decombinator V4 was used to annotate the V gene, J gene and CDR3 of the TCR sequences. Expanded TCRs were defined as changing significantly between any two time points under a Poisson model with p below 0.0001. TCR abundances were normalised to the total number of TCRs sequenced per sample and expressed as counts per million. MAIT TCRs were defined by TRAV1-2 paired with TRAJ12, TRAJ20 or TRAJ33, and iNKT TCRs by TRAV10 paired with TRAJ18. A search of VDJdb, accessed on 1 November 2021, was run for TCRs annotated to CMV, EBV and SARS-CoV-2, with TCRs annotated for multiple antigens excluded. In-frame beta chains were kept once TCRdb had trimmed the public reads at Q25 with fastp and called clones with MiXCR. Each entry merges the rows of one CDR3 protein and shows their most common DNA and genes. Clone size and V and J calls follow TCRdb, not the original study. Present in this sample are fewer than 85,000 distinct CDR3 sequences, 9% to 15% of which were seen just once. Together, the top ten hold about 4.2% of the sample.

The data belong to a study of early T cells in non-severe SARS-CoV-2 infection (dated by TCRdb to the early 2020s). Regarding the study in general: Bulk RNA from unsorted whole blood was used for TCR sequencing, so alpha and beta chains could not be paired.

The study was a case-control design nested within a healthcare worker cohort in London, UK, with weekly nasopharyngeal swab PCR tests and blood sampling. Healthcare workers were recruited during the week of the UK lockdown, between 23 and 31 March 2020, and followed weekly for up to 16 weeks. The research as a whole found: Matching against VDJdb was skewed toward anti-spike CD8 responses, likely underestimated virus-specific expansions, and missed private and CD4 specificities.

The rearrangement joined TRBV29-1 to TRBJ2-3, with 9 middle bases fitting TRBD1. The clonotype originates from an adult who was a healthcare worker with PCR-confirmed SARS-CoV-2 infection or an uninfected control (not recorded which). Sequenced: whole blood. The CDR3 in this case is CSVEGPGQGSSTDTQYF. The DNA sequence follows: TGCAGCGTTGAAGGCCCGGGACAGGGAAGTAGCACAGATACGCAGTATTTT.